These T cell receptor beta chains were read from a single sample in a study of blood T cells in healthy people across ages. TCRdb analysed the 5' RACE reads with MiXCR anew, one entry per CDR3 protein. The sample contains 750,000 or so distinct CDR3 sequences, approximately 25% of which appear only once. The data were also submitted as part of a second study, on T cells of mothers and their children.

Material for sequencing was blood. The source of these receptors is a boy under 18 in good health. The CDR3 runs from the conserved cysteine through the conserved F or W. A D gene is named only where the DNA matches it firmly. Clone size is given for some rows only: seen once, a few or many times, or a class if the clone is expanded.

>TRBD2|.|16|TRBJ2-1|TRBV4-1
CASSHGTSGLQFEQFF
TGCGCCAGCAGCCACGGGACTAGCGGATTACAATTTGAGCAGTTCTTC
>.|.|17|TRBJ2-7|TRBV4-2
CASSQDGRRGRFTEQYF
TGTGCCAGCAGCCAAGATGGTAGGAGGGGGAGATTCACCGAGCAGTACTTC
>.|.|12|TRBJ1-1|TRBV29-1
CSVVPPERGAFF
TGCAGCGTTGTACCTCCCGAGCGCGGGGCTTTCTTT
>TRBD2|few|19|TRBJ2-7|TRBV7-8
CASSRAPGTSGKSSYEQYF
TGTGCCAGCAGCCGCGCTCCCGGGACTAGCGGGAAGAGCTCCTACGAGCAGTACTTC
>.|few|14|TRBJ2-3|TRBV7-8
CASSFRTVTDTQYF
TGTGCCAGCAGCTTCAGAACAGTCACAGATACGCAGTATTTT
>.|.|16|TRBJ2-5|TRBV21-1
CASRQGKKGGEETQYF
TGTGCCAGCAGACAGGGGAAAAAGGGCGGTGAAGAGACCCAGTACTTC
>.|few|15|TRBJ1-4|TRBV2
CASRAGTGTNEKLFF
TGTGCCAGCAGGGCCGGGACGGGAACTAATGAAAAACTGTTTTTT
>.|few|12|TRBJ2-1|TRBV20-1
CSASGTTNEQFF
TGCAGTGCTAGCGGGACCACCAATGAGCAGTTCTTC
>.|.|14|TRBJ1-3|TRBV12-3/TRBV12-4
CASSPAGPGNTIYF
TGTGCCAGCAGCCCTGCTGGGCCTGGAAACACCATATATTTT
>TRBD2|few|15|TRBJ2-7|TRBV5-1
CASSLETSGRYEQYF
TGCGCCAGCAGCTTGGAGACTAGCGGGAGATACGAGCAGTACTTC
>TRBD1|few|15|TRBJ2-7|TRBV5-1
CASSLDRDRAYEQYF
TGCGCCAGCAGCTTGGACCGGGACAGGGCCTACGAGCAGTACTTC
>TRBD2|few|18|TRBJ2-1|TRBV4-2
CASSQEGLAGAPPGEQFF
TGTGCCAGCAGCCAAGAAGGGCTAGCGGGGGCCCCACCGGGAGAGCAGTTCTTC
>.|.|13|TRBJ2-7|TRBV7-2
CASSSFISYEQYF
TGTGCCAGCAGCTCCTTCATCTCCTACGAGCAGTACTTC
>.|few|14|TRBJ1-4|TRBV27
CASPTGRINEKLFF
TGTGCCAGCCCCACCGGACGGATCAATGAAAAACTGTTTTTT
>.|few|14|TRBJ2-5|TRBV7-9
CASSYRDLQETQYF
TGTGCCAGCAGCTACCGGGACCTCCAAGAGACCCAGTACTTC
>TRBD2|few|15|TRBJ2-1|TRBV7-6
CASSQQAGPYNEQFF
TGTGCCAGCAGCCAGCAAGCGGGACCGTACAATGAGCAGTTCTTC
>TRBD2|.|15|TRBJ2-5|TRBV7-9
CASSFVGGYQETQYF
TGTGCCAGCAGCTTCGTCGGGGGGTACCAAGAGACCCAGTACTTC
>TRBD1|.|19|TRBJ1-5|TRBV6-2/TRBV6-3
CASSYSLGQGAISNQPQHF
TGTGCCAGCAGTTACTCTTTGGGACAGGGGGCCATTAGCAATCAGCCCCAGCATTTT
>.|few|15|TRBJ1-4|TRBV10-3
CAISESSRVGEKLFF
TGTGCCATCAGTGAGTCATCCAGGGTGGGTGAAAAACTGTTTTTT
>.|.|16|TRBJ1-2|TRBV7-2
CASSLRGGTELYGYTF
TGTGCCAGCAGCTTGAGGGGGGGCACAGAACTTTACGGCTACACCTTC
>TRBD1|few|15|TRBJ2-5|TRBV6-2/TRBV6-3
CASSGPDRGRETQYF
TGTGCCAGCAGCGGACCCGACAGGGGGAGAGAGACCCAGTACTTC
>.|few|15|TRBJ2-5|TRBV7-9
CASSPGSGNQETQYF
TGTGCCAGCAGCCCCGGTTCAGGAAACCAAGAGACCCAGTACTTC
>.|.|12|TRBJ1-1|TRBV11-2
CASSLAGQESFF
TGTGCCAGCAGCTTAGCCGGGCAAGAATCTTTCTTT